These 14 T cell receptor beta chains came from one sample sequenced in a study of blood T cell repertoires in COVID-19. Only in-frame clones appear in the TCRdb table, and some are missing; sequencing was by immunoSEQ multiplex PCR. This sample has roughly 100,000 clones, with nearly 90% found just once. The sample taken for sequencing was peripheral blood. These receptors were collected from a woman aged 80 or older with active COVID-19.

This clone was seen only once. The chain joins TRBV5-1 to TRBJ2-5, with 12 bases fitting TRBD2. The CDR3 loop spans 18 amino acids. Trimming took 0 bases from V and 4 from J; bases not matched to a gene: 10. The germline V gene encodes CDR1 SGHRS and CDR2 YFSETQ. The DNA for the CDR3 is TGCGCCAGCAGCTTGGTAGGACTAGCGGGGATGGATGCAGAGACCCAGTACTTC. Protein product: CASSLVGLAGMDAETQYF.

The CDR3 DNA follows: TGTGCCAGCAGTTTACTATCCCGACAGGGGGAACAAGAGACCCAGTACTTC. Amino acid sequence: CASSLLSRQGEQETQYF. V usage is TRBV27 and J usage is TRBJ2-5; 9 bases match TRBD1. The germline V gene encodes CDR1 MNHEY and CDR2 SMNVEV (reference sequence). The CDR3 contains 17 residues. The V segment lost 2 bases and the J segment 2 bases; nucleotides outside the gene matches: 9.

The rearrangement links TRBV18 to TRBJ2-7, with D perhaps matching TRBD2 (6 bases). V gave up 3 bases and J gave up 0 bases, with 6 bases separating them. Germline V CDR1 and CDR2: KGHSH, LQKENI. This CDR3 contains 13 residues. CDR3 sequence (DNA): TGTGCCAGCTCACCGGACTACTCCTACGAGCAGTACTTC. Translation: CASSPDYSYEQYF.

The chain links TRBV3-1 (or the pseudogene TRBV3-2) to TRBJ2-1, with 9 bases fitting TRBD1. The CDR3 is 13 amino acids. Trimming removed 0 bases from V and 12 bases from J; junction bases left unmatched: 3. CDR1 and CDR2 (germline): LGHDT, YNNKEL (reference sequence). Here the CDR3 reads CASSQEGGQGQFF. The CDR3 nucleotides read TGTGCCAGCAGCCAAGAGGGGGGACAGGGGCAGTTCTTC.

The chain recombines TRBV24-1 with TRBJ2-1; 13 nucleotides align to TRBD2. The CDR3 is made up of 17 amino acids. Germline V gives CDR1 KGHDR, CDR2 SFDVKD. The trim removed 1 base at V and 9 bases at J, leaving 8 bases unmatched. CDR3 nucleotide sequence: TGTGCCACCAGTGATTTACGGACTAGCGGGAGAGCGGTTGAGCAGTTCTTC. Translating gives CATSDLRTSGRAVEQFF.

The genes are TRBV3-1 (or the pseudogene TRBV3-2) and TRBJ2-1; D unresolved. The CDR3 extends over 12 amino acids. Germline V gene lookup returns CDR1 LGHDT and CDR2 YNNKEL (reference sequence). The V end lost 3 bases, the J end lost 10 bases, and 10 bases lay between the germline ends. CDR3 nucleotide sequence: TGTGCCAGCAGCCACTATAGCTGGGAGCAGTTCTTC. Encoded protein: CASSHYSWEQFF.

This clone showed up just a few times. V is TRBV5-1 and J is TRBJ2-1; perhaps TRBD2 as D (6 bases). With 0 bases removed from V and 6 bases from J, the gap between germline ends came to 13 bases. The CDR3 runs to 15 residues. CDR1 SGHRS and CDR2 YFSETQ come from the germline V gene. The CDR3 DNA reads as TGCGCCAGCAGCTTGGGGCTAGCGCAGGGCAATGAGCAGTTCTTC. It translates to CASSLGLAQGNEQFF.

The chain combines TRBV4-3 with TRBJ1-2, with TRBD1 identical over 7 bases. This CDR3 spans 16 amino acids. Germline V gene data show CDR1 as LGHNA and CDR2 as YSLEER. Trimming cost V 0 bases and J 2 bases; bases outside gene matches: 6. Here the CDR3 reads CASSQDSRGPNYGYTF. The CDR3 DNA is TGCGCCAGCAGCCAAGATTCAAGGGGGCCGAACTATGGCTACACCTTC.

CDR3: CSGHTGTPGELFF. CDR3 nucleotide sequence: TGCAGCGGTCACACAGGGACCCCCGGGGAGCTGTTTTTT. The chain links TRBV29-1 to TRBJ2-2; D might be TRBD1 (6 bases). Germline-derived CDR1 and CDR2 are SQVTM and ANQGSEA. The CDR3 is 13 residues long. V was shortened by 7 bases and J by 6 bases, with 15 bases between the two germline ends.

The gene calls are TRBV29-1 and TRBJ2-5, with a weak D call TRBD2 (5 bases). This CDR3 spans 12 amino acids. CDR1 SQVTM and CDR2 ANQGSEA come from the germline V gene. Trimming pared 2 bases from V and 7 bases from J, leaving 11 bases between. The CDR3 sequence: CSVETPRGTQYF. The CDR3 DNA is TGCAGCGTTGAAACCCCTCGGGGGACCCAGTACTTC. Supplemented by reference TRBV29-1 and TRBJ2-5, the full variable domain reads SAVISQKPSRDICQRGTSLTIQCQVDSQVTMMFWYRQQPGQSLTLIATANQGSEATYESGFVIDKFPISRPNLTFSTLTVSNMSPEDSSIYLCSVETPRGTQYFGPGTRLLVL.

This clone was seen once. The chain uses TRBV28 and TRBJ2-2, with 8 bases aligning to TRBD2. CDR3 length equals 15 residues. J lost 8 bases, V lost 5 bases, and 10 bases had no gene match. Germline CDR1 is MDHEN and CDR2 is SYDVKM. In nucleotides, the CDR3 is TGTGCCAGCAGTCCAGGGACGGGACTAGTGGGGGAGCTGTTTTTT. Translation: CASSPGTGLVGELFF.

This chain connects TRBV5-1 to TRBJ2-3, with D hard to call. This CDR3 region has 14 residues. The germline CDR1 and CDR2 sequences are SGHRS and YFSETQ. V dropped 0 bases and J dropped 0 bases, with 5 bases sitting between them. The CDR3 DNA sequence: TGCGCCAGCAGCTTGGCCCTTAGCACAGATACGCAGTATTTT. Amino acid sequence: CASSLALSTDTQYF.

V and J are TRBV7-6 and TRBJ2-3; 7 bases align to TRBD1. V trimming: 5 bases; J trimming: 0 bases; junction bases outside the gene matches: 5. CDR1 is SGHVS and CDR2 is FNYEAQ in the germline V gene. The CDR3 has 15 amino acids. CDR3 in amino acids: CASSPRDRSTDTQYF. For the CDR3, the DNA is TGTGCCAGCAGCCCAAGGGACAGAAGCACAGATACGCAGTATTTT.

Written as DNA, the CDR3 is TGCGCCAGCAGCTTCAGCAGGGGCTCTGGAAACACCATATATTTT. The encoded protein is CASSFSRGSGNTIYF. The genes are TRBV4-1 and TRBJ1-3, with D tentatively TRBD1 (6 bases). The CDR3 is 15 amino acids. Deletions cut 5 bases from V and 0 bases from J, with 11 bases between. Germline CDR1 MGHRA, CDR2 YSYEKL.